This T cell receptor (beta chain) stems from a study of T cell changes during pregnancy in multiple sclerosis. J gave up 4 bases and V 5 bases, and 9 bases lay outside the gene matches. The CDR3 is made up of 14 amino acids. Germline values: CDR1 SQVTM, CDR2 ANQGSEA. The table came from immunoSEQ multiplex PCR; TCRdb's copy has only in-frame clones and leaves some out. The data show some 57,000 clones, about 87% seen once. The source was peripheral blood, collected in the first trimester of pregnancy. This sequence joins TRBV29-1 and TRBJ1-1; 8 bases match TRBD1. The sequence derives from a female donor in good health, enrolled as a control in a pregnancy study. The CDR3 spells CSVKQGGIGTEAFF. For the CDR3, the DNA is TGCAGCGTTAAACAGGGGGGGATTGGCACTGAAGCTTTCTTT.